In its sample, the clone carrying this T cell receptor (beta chain) was seen many times. Its antigen remains unknown. Trimming removed 4 bases from V and 1 base from J, with 8 bases in between. The CDR3 extends over 14 amino acids. CDR1 and CDR2 from the germline V gene are WSHSY and SAAADI. MiXCR, run by TCRdb on the 5' RACE reads, gives a single entry per CDR3 protein. The data hold over 300,000 distinct CDR3 sequences, with around a fifth observed a single time. These data originate in a study of T-cell memory formation after mild COVID-19. Study information: Each donor largely had its own TCR clusters.

Study-wide results and caveats: The appearance of some responding clones in pre-infection memory suggested that cross-reactive memory joined.

Sequencing was done on a sample of PBMCs or a T cell subset sorted from them (not recorded which). The TCR comes from a man younger than 35 who had mild COVID-19 (a few samples of this study predate the infection). Cell type and time point are not known. The chain combines TRBV10-2 with TRBJ2-1; D is unresolved. The CDR3 bases are TGCGCCAGCAGTGCCGCTAGTTCCTACAATGAGCAGTTCTTC. Its protein is CASSAASSYNEQFF.